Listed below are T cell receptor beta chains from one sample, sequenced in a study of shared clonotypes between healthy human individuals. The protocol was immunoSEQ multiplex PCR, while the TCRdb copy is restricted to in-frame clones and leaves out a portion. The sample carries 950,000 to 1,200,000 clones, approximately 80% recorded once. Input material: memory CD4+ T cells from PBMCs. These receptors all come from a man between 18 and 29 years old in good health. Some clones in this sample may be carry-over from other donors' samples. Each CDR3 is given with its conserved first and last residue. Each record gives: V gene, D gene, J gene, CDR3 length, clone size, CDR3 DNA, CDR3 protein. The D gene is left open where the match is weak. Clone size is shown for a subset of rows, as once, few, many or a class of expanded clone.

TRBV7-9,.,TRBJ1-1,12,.,TGTGCCAGCAGCTTATCGGACACTGAAGCTTTCTTT,CASSLSDTEAFF
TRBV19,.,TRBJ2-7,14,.,TGTGCCAGTAGTACCGGACAGTCCTCCTACGAGCAGTACTTC,CASSTGQSSYEQYF
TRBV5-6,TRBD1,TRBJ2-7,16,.,TGTGCCAGCAGCCGTCCAGGGGGCTCCGGGGTATACGAGCAGTACTTC,CASSRPGGSGVYEQYF
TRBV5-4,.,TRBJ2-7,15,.,TGTGCCAGCAGCTTGCCCGGGACGTTGACCTACGAGCAGTACTTC,CASSLPGTLTYEQYF
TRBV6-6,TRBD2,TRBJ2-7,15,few,TGTGCCAGCAGCGGGAGGACTAGCGGGATAATCGAGCAGTACTTC,CASSGRTSGIIEQYF
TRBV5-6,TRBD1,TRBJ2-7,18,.,TGTGCCAGCAGCTTGGCGCTGGGCCGTGGACAGGGGGCCTACGAGCAGTACTTC,CASSLALGRGQGAYEQYF
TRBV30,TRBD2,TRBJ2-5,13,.,TGTGCCTGTCTAGCGGTTTACCAAGAGACCCAGTACTTC,CACLAVYQETQYF
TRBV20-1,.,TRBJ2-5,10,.,TGCAGTGCTAGTATTGAGACCCAGTACTTC,CSASIETQYF
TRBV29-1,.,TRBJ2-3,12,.,TGCAGCGTTGGTAGGGAGCAAGATACGCAGTATTTT,CSVGREQDTQYF
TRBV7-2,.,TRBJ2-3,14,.,TGTGCCAGCAGCTCCACTACTAGGACAGATACGCAGTATTTT,CASSSTTRTDTQYF
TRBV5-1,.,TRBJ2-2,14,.,TGCGCCAGCAGCCCGTTTATGGGCACCGGGGAGCTGTTTTTT,CASSPFMGTGELFF
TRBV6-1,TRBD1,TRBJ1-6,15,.,TGTGCCAGCACCCCCACAGGGGCTGGCAATTCATCCCTCCACTTT,CASTPTGAGNSSLHF
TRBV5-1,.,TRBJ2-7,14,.,TGCGCCAGCAGCTTGGCCGACAGGCCCTACGAGCAGTACTTC,CASSLADRPYEQYF
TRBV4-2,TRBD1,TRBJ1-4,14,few,TGTGCCAGCAGCCTCGGGACAGCGCCTGGAAAACTGTTTTTT,CASSLGTAPGKLFF
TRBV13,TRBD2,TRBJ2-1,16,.,TGTGCCAGCAGCTTTCTGCGGGAGGCCCGGTACAATGAGCAGTTCTTC,CASSFLREARYNEQFF